Listed here are 21 T cell receptor beta chains from one sample, sequenced in a study of OX40 agonist ivuxolimab in advanced cancers. Clones were read by immunoSEQ multiplex PCR, and TCRdb kept only the in-frame ones, dropping some. Counted here are more than 9,500 clones, about 82% occurring once; the ten biggest clones make up approximately 32%. The sample was CD4+ or CD8+ T cells sorted from blood, taken in a trial of the OX40 agonist ivuxolimab. The receptors here all came from an adult with an advanced solid tumor such as melanoma, head and neck, liver or kidney cancer.

The chain combines TRBV4-2 with TRBJ1-2; D not resolved. CDR3 length equals 19 residues. V was cut by 1 base and J by 5 bases, with 26 bases left in between. CDR1 is LGHNA, CDR2 YNFKEQ, per germline. The CDR3 bases are TGTGCCAGCAGCCAAGGAACCGACCGGACGGAGGGTACGAGGTATGGCTACACCTTC. Protein sequence: CASSQGTDRTEGTRYGYTF.

The rearrangement joins TRBV4-1 to TRBJ2-1; 9 bases match TRBD1. Germline V CDR1 and CDR2: MGHRA, YSYEKL. V lost 1 base and J lost 4; bases outside the gene matches: 5. This CDR3 is 16 amino acids long. The CDR3 DNA reads TGCGCCAGCAGCCAAGGAGGGGACAGGGTATACAATGAGCAGTTCTTC. Protein: CASSQGGDRVYNEQFF.

The chain joins TRBV30 to TRBJ2-7; 7 bases line up with TRBD2. CDR3 length: 12 residues. Trimming at V came to 5 bases and at J to 7 bases, leaving 8 bases not matched to a gene. Germline V lookup: CDR1 GTSNPN, CDR2 SVGIG (reference sequence). In DNA, the CDR3 is TGTGCCTGGCTCCGAGAGGGAGGGGAGCAGTACTTC. Translated, it gives CAWLREGGEQYF.

The sample holds a few counts of this clone. The chain is built from TRBV9 and TRBJ1-1; unclear D gene. There are 13 residues in the CDR3. V was shortened by 0 bases and J by 1 base, with 4 bases between the two germline ends. The V gene's germline CDR1 is SGDLS and CDR2 YYNGEE. CDR3 protein: CASSVEPNTEAFF. The CDR3 bases are TGTGCCAGCAGCGTAGAACCGAACACTGAAGCTTTCTTT. The full variable domain, with the rest looked up from reference TRBV9 and TRBJ1-1, is DSGVTQTPKHLITATGQRVTLRCSPRSGDLSVYWYQQSLDQGLQFLIQYYNGEERAKGNILERFSAQQFPDLHSELNLSSLELGDSALYFCASSVEPNTEAFFGQGTRLTVV.

CDR3 DNA: TGCGCCAGCAGCATGGGACAGGGGAACACTGAAGCTTTCTTT. Amino acid sequence: CASSMGQGNTEAFF. V is TRBV5-1 and J is TRBJ1-1; 9 positions match TRBD1. J was trimmed by 1 base and V by 4 bases; bases with no gene match: 2. This CDR3 is built from 14 residues. Looked up from germline, CDR1 is SGHRS and CDR2 is YFSETQ.

With regard to this clone: Other DNA variants within this sample encode the same CDR3. The chain joins TRBV18 to TRBJ2-7, with 12 positions matching TRBD2. The junction had 26 bases not matched to a gene; V was cut back by 0 bases and J by 5 bases. CDR1 KGHSH and CDR2 LQKENI come from the germline V gene. CDR3 length: 23 amino acids. The CDR3 DNA reads as TGTGCCAGCTCACCACCGAACCGTGACAGGGGGCGCGGGCTAGCGGGGGGGAGGAACGAGCAGTACTTC. Encoded protein: CASSPPNRDRGRGLAGGRNEQYF.

This clone was detected once. This chain connects TRBV7-9 to TRBJ1-1; D not resolved. CDR1 is SEHNR and CDR2 is FQNEAQ in the germline V gene (reference sequence). Deletions cut 7 bases from V and 1 base from J, with 13 bases between. The CDR3 has 14 residues. The CDR3: CASTSFAGNTEAFF. CDR3 DNA: TGTGCCAGCACCTCCTTCGCGGGGAACACTGAAGCTTTCTTT.

This clone was counted a few times. The J gene is TRBJ2-1, the V gene TRBV15; 7 nucleotides agree with TRBD2. With V trimmed by 3 bases and J by 7 bases, 3 bases remained unmatched. Looked up from germline, CDR1 is LNHNV and CDR2 is YYDKDF (reference sequence). The CDR3 has 13 residues. The CDR3 loop reads CATSSILANEQFF. The CDR3 DNA reads as TGTGCCACCAGCAGCATACTAGCGAATGAGCAGTTCTTC.

This sequence joins TRBV7-9 and TRBJ2-3, with D perhaps TRBD2 (6 bases). The CDR3 extends over 13 amino acids. V lost 5 bases and J lost 4, with 10 bases in between. Germline lookup yields CDR1 SEHNR and CDR2 FQNEAQ (reference sequence). CDR3 sequence reads: CASSTSHSDTQYF. The CDR3 nucleotides are TGTGCCAGCAGCACTAGCCACTCAGATACGCAGTATTTT.

The gene calls are TRBV7-2 and TRBJ1-5; D not certain. The CDR3 length is 13 residues. Germline V CDR1 and CDR2: SGHTA, FQGNSA. Between the trimmed V and J ends, which lost 1 base and 5 bases, there was a span of 6 bases. CDR3 amino acids: CASSLVGDQPQHF. The CDR3 DNA sequence: TGTGCCAGCAGCTTAGTCGGAGATCAGCCCCAGCATTTT. The full variable domain, completed using reference TRBV7-2 and TRBJ1-5, is GAGVSQSPSNKVTEKGKDVELRCDPISGHTALYWYRQSLGQGLEFLIYFQGNSAPDKSGLPSDRFSAERTGGSVSTLTIQRTQQEDSAVYLCASSLVGDQPQHFGDGTRLSIL.

The chain employs TRBV10-3 and TRBJ1-3; 7 bases are a match to TRBD1. The germline gives CDR1 ENHRY, CDR2 SYGVKD. The CDR3 loop spans 17 amino acids. After removal of 2 bases from V and 0 bases from J, the junction contained 7 bases not matched to a gene. The DNA of the CDR3 is TGTGCCATCAGTGAGGTAACAGGGGCCCACTCTGGAAACACCATATATTTT. Encoded protein: CAISEVTGAHSGNTIYF.

V gene TRBV19 combines with J gene TRBJ1-1; maybe TRBD1 (5 bases). CDR1 is LNHDA and CDR2 is SQIVND in the germline V gene (reference sequence). The CDR3 totals 15 residues. Trimming pared 1 base from V and 3 bases from J, leaving 12 bases between. The DNA of the CDR3 is TGTGCCAGTAGTATAGTAGTCCGGGGGGACACTGAAGCTTTCTTT. It specifies CASSIVVRGDTEAFF.

V is TRBV28 and J is TRBJ1-3; TRBD1 might be the D (6 bases). CDR3 length: 16 amino acids. V shed 3 bases and J shed 0 bases, with 12 bases lying between them. Germline V lookup: CDR1 MDHEN, CDR2 SYDVKM. The CDR3 DNA is TGTGCCAGCAGTTTCCCGACAGGAACCTCTGGAAACACCATATATTTT. It is translated as CASSFPTGTSGNTIYF.

The V gene is TRBV4-3, the J gene TRBJ2-7; perhaps TRBD2 as D (5 bases). V was trimmed by 1 base and J by 6 bases, leaving 10 bases between them. The CDR3 runs 13 residues. Germline V gives CDR1 LGHNA, CDR2 YSLEER. The chain's CDR3 is CASSQVVAGEQYF. DNA of the CDR3: TGCGCCAGCAGCCAAGTAGTGGCGGGCGAGCAGTACTTC.

The V gene is TRBV9, the J gene TRBJ2-3, with a tentative D call TRBD1 (5 bases). The CDR3 has 15 amino acids. Trimming took off 3 bases at V and 0 bases at J, with 11 bases between the two ends. Germline V gene data show CDR1 as SGDLS and CDR2 as YYNGEE. Written as DNA, the CDR3 is TGTGCCAGCAGCGGACAGCGCTCTAGCACAGATACGCAGTATTTT. Its translation is CASSGQRSSTDTQYF.

By proportion, this clone is medium-sized. The V gene is TRBV14, the J gene TRBJ2-1; D is unclear. The germline V and J ends were trimmed by 0 bases and 1 base, with 4 bases remaining between them. This CDR3 is 14 amino acids long. CDR1 and CDR2 from the germline V gene are SGHDN and FVKESK. CDR3 sequence reads: CASSQEWSYNEQFF. The CDR3 region has the DNA TGTGCCAGCAGCCAAGAATGGTCCTACAATGAGCAGTTCTTC.

The chain has TRBV28 and TRBJ1-3, with D possibly matching TRBD1 (5 bases). V lost 3 bases and J 1 base, leaving 22 bases between the germline ends. CDR1 and CDR2 from the germline V gene are MDHEN and SYDVKM. This CDR3 has 19 amino acids. CDR3 sequence (DNA): TGTGCCAGCAGTTTTGTGGGGATGGGGCCTGAGAGTTCTGGAAACACCATATATTTT. Translated: CASSFVGMGPESSGNTIYF.

The chain has TRBV27 and TRBJ2-6; D tentatively reads TRBD1 or TRBD2 (5 bases each). CDR1 and CDR2 (germline): MNHEY, SMNVEV (reference sequence). The CDR3 length is 16 residues. V lost 6 bases to trimming and J lost 0 bases, with 12 bases between them. CDR3 DNA: TGTGCCAGCAGCAGAGGGGCGATCTCTGGGGCCAACGTCCTGACTTTC. Protein product: CASSRGAISGANVLTF. Based on the CDR3 plus reference TRBV27 and TRBJ2-6, the full variable domain is EAQVTQNPRYLITVTGKKLTVTCSQNMNHEYMSWYRQDPGLGLRQIYYSMNVEVTDKGDVPEGYKVSRKEKRNFPLILESPSPNQTSLYFCASSRGAISGANVLTFGAGSRLTVL.

The chain is built from TRBV27 and TRBJ1-1, with TRBD1 as a possible D gene (5 bases). In germline, CDR1 is MNHEY, CDR2 SMNVEV (reference sequence). This CDR3 contains 14 residues. V was clipped by 5 bases and J by 0 bases, with 10 bases between them. The CDR3 loop is CASSPGTMNTEAFF. CDR3 nucleotide sequence: TGTGCCAGCAGTCCCGGGACTATGAACACTGAAGCTTTCTTT.

CDR3 nucleotide sequence: TGTGCCAGCAGTGCCTTCCGGGACAGGGACTACGAGCAGTACTTC. Its translation is CASSAFRDRDYEQYF. The chain joins TRBV6-1 to TRBJ2-7; 9 bases map to TRBD1. The CDR3 is 15 amino acids. With V trimmed by 4 bases and J by 3 bases, 7 bases remained unmatched. CDR1 is MNHNS, CDR2 SASEGT, per germline.

V is TRBV23-1 and J is TRBJ1-1, with D uncertain. TRBV23-1 falls under the ORF class, with uncertain function. V shed 3 bases and J shed 0 bases, with 14 bases lying between them. There are 16 residues in the CDR3. The CDR3 sequence: CASSHGGFLLNTEAFF. The CDR3 DNA is TGCGCCAGCAGTCACGGAGGGTTCTTGTTGAACACTGAAGCTTTCTTT.